This entry features one T cell receptor beta chain sequence. The sample comes from a study of blood T cell repertoires in COVID-19. Sequencing was performed with immunoSEQ multiplex PCR; in TCRdb, only in-frame clones are kept and a portion is missing. Here the sample spans approximately 260,000 clones, about nine tenths being singletons. Germline CDR1 reads SGHRS; CDR2 reads YFSETQ. The CDR3 extends over 16 amino acids. V lost 7 bases and J lost 6; bases outside the gene matches: 18. Participant age was roughly 18 to 100 years, and participants resided in around 24 US areas. Cohorts were based on clinical histories the participants reported.

This rearrangement joins TRBV5-1 to TRBJ1-1; 7 nucleotides match TRBD1. This TCR derives from a woman aged 18-35 years who had recovered from COVID-19. The sample consisted of PBMCs or T cells enriched from blood (not recorded which). CDR3 protein: CASGTIWRGRRSEAFF. The CDR3 DNA sequence: TGCGCCAGCGGTACAATCTGGAGGGGGCGGAGGTCTGAAGCTTTCTTT.